This entry is about one T cell receptor beta chain. The antigen is not known. TCRdb's table, derived via immunoSEQ multiplex PCR, lists solely in-frame clones and lacks some. The repertoire holds some 630,000 clones, with 95% to 97% as singletons. The data belong to a study of shared clonotypes between healthy human individuals. Study results and limitations: Lower generation probabilities were found for non-shared clonotypes than for those shared by all four donors. Having only a few donors restricted how much genetic and exposure-history diversity was captured. About 5% was the fraction of naive CD4 clonotypes found shared across a few donors. Sorted-subset samples were not fully sequenced, rarefaction indicated.

CD8 cells regarded as naive lacked CD45RO, were positively chosen for CCR7, and omitted terminally differentiated effector memory CD45RA+ cells. The V and J ends lost 1 base and 1 base respectively, with 9 bases between them. There are 15 residues in the CDR3. Germline CDR1 reads SGHVS; CDR2 reads FQNEAQ. Sequencing was performed on naive CD8+ T cells sorted from blood. The sequence was collected from a woman aged 25-40 years in good health. The rearrangement joins TRBV7-8 to TRBJ2-3; no clear D. CDR3 coding DNA: TGTGCCAGCAGCTTAGTGGACCCCCGCACAGATACGCAGTATTTT. This encodes CASSLVDPRTDTQYF.